The rows below give T cell receptor beta chains drawn from one sample of a study of OX40 agonist ivuxolimab in advanced cancers. Clones were sequenced by immunoSEQ multiplex PCR, and TCRdb holds only the in-frame ones, with some missing. In the table there are 65,000 to 75,000 clones, around 87% of which are singletons. Sequenced material: CD4+ or CD8+ T cells sorted from blood, taken in a trial of the OX40 agonist ivuxolimab. The receptor set was obtained from an adult with an advanced solid tumor such as melanoma, head and neck, liver or kidney cancer. Both conserved end residues are part of each CDR3. D genes are given only for firm matches. Only part of the rows carry a size: once, few, many, or a class if the clone is expanded.

clone_size,cdr3_length,d_call,v_call,j_call,cdr3_nt,cdr3_aa
.,12,.,TRBV11-2,TRBJ2-2,TGTGCCAGCAGCTTCAGTCCCGGGGAGCTGTTTTTT,CASSFSPGELFF
.,15,.,TRBV7-9,TRBJ1-3,TGTGCCAGCAGCTTAGATCGGTTCTCTGGAAACACCATATATTTT,CASSLDRFSGNTIYF
.,13,.,TRBV30,TRBJ2-7,TGTGCCTGGAGTCGGGGCCTCTGGGACGAGCAGTACTTC,CAWSRGLWDEQYF
.,14,.,TRBV5-5,TRBJ2-7,TGTGCCAGCAGCTTGGCACGGGGGCCCGCCCAGCAGTACTTC,CASSLARGPAQQYF
.,15,.,TRBV19,TRBJ1-2,TGTGCCAGTAGGACGGCGACGGGGGTTTGGTATGGCTACACCTTC,CASRTATGVWYGYTF
few,15,TRBD1,TRBV14,TRBJ2-4,TGTGCCAGCAGCAGGGACAGTCTAGCCAAAAACATTCAGTACTTC,CASSRDSLAKNIQYF
.,14,TRBD1,TRBV19,TRBJ2-4,TGTGCCAGTAGGGACAGGGGTGCCAAAAACATTCAGTACTTC,CASRDRGAKNIQYF
.,15,.,TRBV19,TRBJ2-3,TGTGCCAGTAGTATCGTGACAAGTAGCACAGATACGCAGTATTTT,CASSIVTSSTDTQYF
.,15,.,TRBV19,TRBJ2-1,TGTGCCAGTAGTATCCGGTTGGAGGGGGCTTATGAGCAGTTCTTC,CASSIRLEGAYEQFF
.,15,.,TRBV7-9,TRBJ1-4,TGTGCCAGCAGCAAGTTCCGTCAGGGTGGAGAAAAACTGTTTTTT,CASSKFRQGGEKLFF
.,17,.,TRBV7-9,TRBJ1-1,TGTGCCAGCAGCTTCCCCTCCCGGACAGACACGAACACTGAAGCTTTCTTT,CASSFPSRTDTNTEAFF
once,19,.,TRBV5-1,TRBJ1-2,TGCGCCAGCAGCTTAGAGGAGGCCCGCGTTATACAACTAGGTCCTGGCTACACCTTC,CASSLEEARVIQLGPGYTF
.,12,.,TRBV30,TRBJ1-1,TGTGCCTGGAGGTGGGGGAACACTGAAGCTTTCTTT,CAWRWGNTEAFF
few,13,.,TRBV9,TRBJ1-4,TGTGCCAGCAGCTCCCAGGGTTTTGAAAAACTGTTTTTT,CASSSQGFEKLFF
.,15,.,TRBV18,TRBJ1-1,TGTGCCAGCTCACACGAGAGGGAGGGGCGGGCTGAAGCTTTCTTT,CASSHEREGRAEAFF
.,14,.,TRBV6-5,TRBJ2-7,TGTGCCAGCAGTTACAGCGGGTTATGGTACGAGCAGTACTTC,CASSYSGLWYEQYF
.,17,TRBD1,TRBV19,TRBJ2-1,TGTGCCAGTAGGGTGAGGGCGGACAGGAGCTCCTACAATGAGCAGTTCTTC,CASRVRADRSSYNEQFF
.,16,.,TRBV28,TRBJ1-5,TGTGCCAGCGGCCTGGGGAGGACAGTCAACAATCAGCCCCAGCATTTT,CASGLGRTVNNQPQHF
.,14,.,TRBV18,TRBJ2-1,TGTGCCAGCTCATCTTCACCAAGCAGGAATGAGCAGTTCTTC,CASSSSPSRNEQFF
.,14,.,TRBV11-3,TRBJ2-1,TGTGCCAGCAGCTTAGAGACAGGACACCATGAGCAGTTCTTC,CASSLETGHHEQFF
.,13,.,TRBV14,TRBJ2-3,TGTGCCAGCAGCCAAGTCGTGCCAGATACGCAGTATTTT,CASSQVVPDTQYF
.,12,.,TRBV6-1,TRBJ2-1,TGTGCCAGCTGTGTTGGTGTGAATGAGCAGTTCTTC,CASCVGVNEQFF
.,11,.,TRBV5-6,TRBJ1-2,TGTGCCAGCAGCTTGGGGACGTATGGAGAATTC,CASSLGTYGEF
once,14,.,TRBV6-6,TRBJ1-3,TGTGCCAGCAGTTACTCCCTGGGGCCGAACACCATATATTTT,CASSYSLGPNTIYF
.,16,.,TRBV4-1,TRBJ2-1,TGCGCCAGCAGCCAAGATAGGGAGTTCACCTACAATGAGCAGTTCTTC,CASSQDREFTYNEQFF
few,14,TRBD2,TRBV6-1,TRBJ2-7,TGTGCCAGCACTGCGGGAGTCAGGGCCTACGAGCAGTACTTC,CASTAGVRAYEQYF
.,18,.,TRBV4-2,TRBJ1-5,TGTGCCAGCAGCCAAGATTTGGTGGCAGCCGGGGGCAATCAGCCCCAGCATTTT,CASSQDLVAAGGNQPQHF
.,15,.,TRBV5-1,TRBJ2-3,TGCGCCAGCAGCCGGGCCGGGACATGGTCAGATACGCAGTATTTT,CASSRAGTWSDTQYF
.,16,.,TRBV30,TRBJ1-6,TGTGCCTGGAGTGAACCACGTAGCTCCTATAATTCACCCCTCCACTTT,CAWSEPRSSYNSPLHF
.,15,.,TRBV29-1,TRBJ2-2,TGCAGCGTTGGTCGCACAGGCTCGAACACCGGGGAGCTGTTTTTT,CSVGRTGSNTGELFF
.,15,.,TRBV5-1,TRBJ1-4,TGCGCCAGCAGCTTTGAAGGGGCAAAAGGAGAAAAACTGTTTTTT,CASSFEGAKGEKLFF
.,13,.,TRBV7-9,TRBJ1-2,TGTGCCAGCAGCTCCAGGTCCGGGGATGGCTACACCTTC,CASSSRSGDGYTF
.,16,.,TRBV7-3,TRBJ1-1,TGTGCCAGCAGCTTAAATCCCCAGGGGCTCAAAGGTGAAGCTTTCTTT,CASSLNPQGLKGEAFF
once,13,.,TRBV25-1,TRBJ2-7,TGTGCCAGCAGTGAGGCTCGGAAGGGCGAGCAGTACTTC,CASSEARKGEQYF
.,15,.,TRBV28,TRBJ2-1,TGTGCCAGCAGTTCTTTGCAGGGGGGCTACAATGAGCAGTTCTTC,CASSSLQGGYNEQFF
.,15,.,TRBV21-1,TRBJ2-7,TGTGCCAGCAGCCGCGGGGGGACAGCACACTACGAGCAGTACTTC,CASSRGGTAHYEQYF
few,14,.,TRBV19,TRBJ1-5,TGTGCCAGTAGCAAAGGGGGGGCGGGTCAGCCCCAGCATTTT,CASSKGGAGQPQHF
few,15,.,TRBV28,TRBJ1-5,TGTGCCAGCAGTTTGGGGCAAGGTTTTCGCCAGCCCCAGCATTTT,CASSLGQGFRQPQHF
.,16,TRBD2,TRBV9,TRBJ2-7,TGTGCCAGCAGCGCCCGGGGAGGGAGCTTTAATCGCGAGCAGTACTTC,CASSARGGSFNREQYF
.,16,TRBD2,TRBV6-6,TRBJ2-3,TGTGCCAGCAGTACGGGCGGCGGGGGTAGGACAGATACGCAGTATTTT,CASSTGGGGRTDTQYF
few,13,.,TRBV27,TRBJ1-4,TGTGCCAGCAGTGAACAGACCCGGGGAAAACTGTTTTTT,CASSEQTRGKLFF
.,16,TRBD1,TRBV2,TRBJ1-5,TGTGCCAGCAGTGAAGCGCTAGGACAGGGCAATCAGCCCCAGCATTTT,CASSEALGQGNQPQHF
once,14,.,TRBV6-5,TRBJ2-6,TGTGCCAGCAGTCCAAACTCTGGGGCCAACGTCCTGACTTTC,CASSPNSGANVLTF
.,13,.,TRBV7-2,TRBJ1-2,TGTGCCAGCAGCGGGGGGATTAACTATGGCTACACCTTC,CASSGGINYGYTF
medium-sized,12,.,TRBV5-8,TRBJ2-7,TGTGCCAGCAGCCAGACAGCTTACGAGCAGTACTTC,CASSQTAYEQYF
.,16,TRBD2,TRBV5-1,TRBJ2-7,TGCGCCAGCAGCCCAGGGACTACCCCAGTGGAGTACGAGCAGTACTTC,CASSPGTTPVEYEQYF
once,14,.,TRBV9,TRBJ1-1,TGTGCCAGCAGCGTAGTCGGGGGATCCACTGAAGCTTTCTTT,CASSVVGGSTEAFF
.,12,.,TRBV7-9,TRBJ1-1,TGTGCCAGCAGCTCGATGAACACTGAAGCTTTCTTT,CASSSMNTEAFF
.,15,TRBD1,TRBV9,TRBJ2-3,TGTGCCAGCAGCCCGACAGGGCAGAGCACAGATACGCAGTATTTT,CASSPTGQSTDTQYF
.,12,TRBD1,TRBV4-2,TRBJ2-7,TGTGCCAGCAGCCGGGACAGCTACGAGCAGTACTTC,CASSRDSYEQYF
.,15,TRBD1,TRBV5-4,TRBJ2-1,TGTGCCAGCAGCCAGGGACAGGGGATGGGCAATGAGCAGTTCTTC,CASSQGQGMGNEQFF
.,11,.,TRBV6-1,TRBJ2-3,TGTGCCAGCAGTGGCATGAATACGCAGTATTTT,CASSGMNTQYF
.,16,TRBD1,TRBV6-1,TRBJ2-7,TGTGCCAGCAGTGACCCCGACCGGACAGGATCCTACGAGCAGTACTTC,CASSDPDRTGSYEQYF
.,14,.,TRBV2,TRBJ2-7,TGTGCCAGCAGGAAACAGGGTTCGTCCGACGAGCAGTACTTC,CASRKQGSSDEQYF